The entry below gives a single T cell receptor (beta chain) sequence along with its context. Germline assignment: CDR1 MNHEY and CDR2 SVGAGI. CDR3 length equals 14 residues. Trimming took off 7 bases at V and 3 bases at J, with 15 bases between the two ends. The data were taken from a study of blood T cell repertoires in COVID-19. Study in general: The United States, Italy and Spain were the sources of the acute and convalescent COVID-19 samples. T cells, B-cell-depleted T cells, or PBMCs supplied cDNA or gDNA.

The authors' processing: Reference gene primer amplification gave estimated nucleated cell counts. Using immunoSEQ multiplex PCR, the repertoire was profiled, and TCRdb retains in-frame clones only, with some absent. D and trimming were read from the DNA, whereas the V and J calls and clone size are those reported in that table. The repertoire holds around 250,000 clones, with 86% as singletons. The sequenced material came from peripheral blood. The receptor was isolated from an older man with acute or convalescent COVID-19. V is TRBV6-5 and J is TRBJ1-2; D is possibly TRBD1 (5 bases). The CDR3 loop reads CASKLVGGDYGYTF. The DNA for the CDR3 is TGTGCCAGCAAGTTGGTTGGGGGGGACTATGGCTACACCTTC.